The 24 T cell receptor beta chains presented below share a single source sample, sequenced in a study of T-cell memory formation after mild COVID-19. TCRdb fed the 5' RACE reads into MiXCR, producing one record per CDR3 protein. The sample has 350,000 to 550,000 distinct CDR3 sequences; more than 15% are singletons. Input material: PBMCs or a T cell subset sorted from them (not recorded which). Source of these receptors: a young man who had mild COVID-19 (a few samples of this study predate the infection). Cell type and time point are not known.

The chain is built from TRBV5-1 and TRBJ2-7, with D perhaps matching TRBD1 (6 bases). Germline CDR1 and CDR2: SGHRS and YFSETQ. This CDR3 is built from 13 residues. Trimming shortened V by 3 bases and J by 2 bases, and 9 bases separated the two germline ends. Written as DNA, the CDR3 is TGCGCCAGCAGCTCCCGGGACACCTACGAGCAGTACTTC. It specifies CASSSRDTYEQYF.

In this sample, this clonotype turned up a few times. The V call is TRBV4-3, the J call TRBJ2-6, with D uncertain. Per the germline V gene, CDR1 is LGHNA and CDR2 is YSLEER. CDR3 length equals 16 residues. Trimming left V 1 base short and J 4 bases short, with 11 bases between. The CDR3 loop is CASSQATSSGANVLTF. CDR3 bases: TGCGCCAGCAGCCAAGCCACGTCGTCCGGGGCCAACGTCCTGACTTTC.

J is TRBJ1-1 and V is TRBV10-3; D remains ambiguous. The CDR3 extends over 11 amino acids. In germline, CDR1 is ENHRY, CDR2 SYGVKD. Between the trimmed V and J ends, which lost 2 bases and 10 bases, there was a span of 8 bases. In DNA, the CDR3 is TGTGCCATCAGTGAGCGGGAGGTAGCTTTCTTT. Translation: CAISEREVAFF.

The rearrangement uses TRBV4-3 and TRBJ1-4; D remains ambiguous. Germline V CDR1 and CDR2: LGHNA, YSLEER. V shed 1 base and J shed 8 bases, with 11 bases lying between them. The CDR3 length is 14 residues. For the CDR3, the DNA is TGCGCCAGCAGCCAAGTTCGGGCAGACGAAAAACTGTTTTTT. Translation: CASSQVRADEKLFF.

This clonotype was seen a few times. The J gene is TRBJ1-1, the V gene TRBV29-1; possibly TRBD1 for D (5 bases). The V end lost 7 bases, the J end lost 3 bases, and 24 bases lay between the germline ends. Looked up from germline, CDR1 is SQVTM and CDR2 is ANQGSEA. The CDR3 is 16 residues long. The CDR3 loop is CSANALSGGRHTEAFF. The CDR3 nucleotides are TGCAGCGCCAACGCCCTTTCCGGGGGACGGCACACTGAAGCTTTCTTT.

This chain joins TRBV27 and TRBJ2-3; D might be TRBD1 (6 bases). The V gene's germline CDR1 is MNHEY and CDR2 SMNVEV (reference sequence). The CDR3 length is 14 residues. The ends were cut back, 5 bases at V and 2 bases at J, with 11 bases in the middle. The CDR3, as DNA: TGTGCCAGCAGTCACTGGGACACCACAGATACGCAGTATTTT. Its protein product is CASSHWDTTDTQYF.

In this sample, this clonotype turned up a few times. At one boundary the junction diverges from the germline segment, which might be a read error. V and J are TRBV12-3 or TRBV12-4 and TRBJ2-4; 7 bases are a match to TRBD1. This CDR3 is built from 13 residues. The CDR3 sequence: CASSLRMGDSADF. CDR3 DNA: TGTGCCAGCAGTTTAAGGATGGGGGACAGCGCCGACTTC.

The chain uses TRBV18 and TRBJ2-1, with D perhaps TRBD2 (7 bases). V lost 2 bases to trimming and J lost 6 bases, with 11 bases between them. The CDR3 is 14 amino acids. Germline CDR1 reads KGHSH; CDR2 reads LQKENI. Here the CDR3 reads CASSPARGANEQFF. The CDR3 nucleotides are TGTGCCAGCTCACCAGCTCGGGGGGCCAATGAGCAGTTCTTC.

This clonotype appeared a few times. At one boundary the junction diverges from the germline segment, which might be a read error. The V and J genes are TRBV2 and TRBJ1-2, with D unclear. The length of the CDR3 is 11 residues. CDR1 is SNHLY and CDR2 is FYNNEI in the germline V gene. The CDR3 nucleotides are TGTGCCAGCAGTCCGAACTCTGGCTACACCTTC. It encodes CASSPNSGYTF.

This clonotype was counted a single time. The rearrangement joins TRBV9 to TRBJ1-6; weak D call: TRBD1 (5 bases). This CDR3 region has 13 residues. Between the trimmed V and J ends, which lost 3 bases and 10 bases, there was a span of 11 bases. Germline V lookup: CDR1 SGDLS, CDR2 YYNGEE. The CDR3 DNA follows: TGTGCCAGCAGCGGCAGGGTAACATCACCCCTCCACTTT. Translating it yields CASSGRVTSPLHF.

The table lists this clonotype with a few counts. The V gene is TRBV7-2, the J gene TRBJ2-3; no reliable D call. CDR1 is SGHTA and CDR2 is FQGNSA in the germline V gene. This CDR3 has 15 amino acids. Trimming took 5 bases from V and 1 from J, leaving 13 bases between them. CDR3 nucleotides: TGTGCCAGCAGCCTCTCCGTGTTGGGCACAGATACGCAGTATTTT. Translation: CASSLSVLGTDTQYF.

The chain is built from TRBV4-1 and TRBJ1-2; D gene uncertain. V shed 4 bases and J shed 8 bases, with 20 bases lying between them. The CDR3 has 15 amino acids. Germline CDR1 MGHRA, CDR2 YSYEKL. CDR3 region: CASSPEAGQAGGYTF. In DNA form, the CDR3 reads TGCGCCAGCAGCCCCGAAGCAGGCCAGGCGGGAGGCTACACCTTC.

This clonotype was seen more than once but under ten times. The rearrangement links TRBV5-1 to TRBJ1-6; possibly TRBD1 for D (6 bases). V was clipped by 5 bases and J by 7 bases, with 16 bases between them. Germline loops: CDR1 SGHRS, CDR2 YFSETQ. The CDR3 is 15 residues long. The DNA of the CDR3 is TGCGCCAGCAGGCGAGAGGACAGAAACAATTCACCCCTCCACTTT. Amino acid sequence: CASRREDRNNSPLHF. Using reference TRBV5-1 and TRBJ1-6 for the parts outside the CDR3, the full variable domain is KAGVTQTPRYLIKTRGQQVTLSCSPISGHRSVSWYQQTPGQGLQFLFEYFSETQRNKGNFPGRFSGRQFSNSRSEMNVSTLELGDSALYLCASRREDRNNSPLHFGNGTRLTVT.

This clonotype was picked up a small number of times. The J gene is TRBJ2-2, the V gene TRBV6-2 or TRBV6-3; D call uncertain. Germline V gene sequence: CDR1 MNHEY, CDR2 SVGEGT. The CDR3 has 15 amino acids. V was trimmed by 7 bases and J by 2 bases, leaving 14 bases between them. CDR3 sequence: CASTSDGYNTGELFF. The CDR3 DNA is TGTGCCAGCACCTCGGACGGCTATAACACCGGGGAGCTGTTTTTT.

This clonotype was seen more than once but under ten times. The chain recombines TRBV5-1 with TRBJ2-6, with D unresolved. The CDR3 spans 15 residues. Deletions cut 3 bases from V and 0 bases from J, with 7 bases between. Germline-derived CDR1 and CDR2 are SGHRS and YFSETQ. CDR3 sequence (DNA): TGCGCCAGCAGCTCGGACCCCTCTGGGGCCAACGTCCTGACTTTC. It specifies CASSSDPSGANVLTF.

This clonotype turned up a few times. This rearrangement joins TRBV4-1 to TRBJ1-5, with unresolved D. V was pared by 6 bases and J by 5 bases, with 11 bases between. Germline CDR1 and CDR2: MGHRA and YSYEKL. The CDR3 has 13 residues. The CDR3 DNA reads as TGCGCCAGCAGTAACGGAGTCGATCAGCCCCAGCATTTT. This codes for CASSNGVDQPQHF.

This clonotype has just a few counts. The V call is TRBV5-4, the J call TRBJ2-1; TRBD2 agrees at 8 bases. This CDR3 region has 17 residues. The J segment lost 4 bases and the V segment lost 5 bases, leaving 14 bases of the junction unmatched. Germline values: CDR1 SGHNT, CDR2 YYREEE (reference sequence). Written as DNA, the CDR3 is TGTGCCAGCAGTCAAGGTCTTGCGGGGGGAGCTTACAATGAGCAGTTCTTC. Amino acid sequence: CASSQGLAGGAYNEQFF.

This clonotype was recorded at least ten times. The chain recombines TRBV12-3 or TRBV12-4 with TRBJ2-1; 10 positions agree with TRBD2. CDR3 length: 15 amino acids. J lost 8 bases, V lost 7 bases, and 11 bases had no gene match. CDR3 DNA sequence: TGTGCCAGCACGCCACAGCGGGGGGGCCAAGATGAGCAGTTCTTC. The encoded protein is CASTPQRGGQDEQFF.

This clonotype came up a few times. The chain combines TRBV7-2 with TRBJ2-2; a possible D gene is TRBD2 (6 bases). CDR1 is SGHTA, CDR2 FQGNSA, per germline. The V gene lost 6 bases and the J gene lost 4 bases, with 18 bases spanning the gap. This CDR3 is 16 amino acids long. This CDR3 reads CASRSLGGEFTGELFF. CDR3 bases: TGTGCCAGCAGGTCCTTGGGCGGGGAGTTCACCGGGGAGCTGTTTTTT.

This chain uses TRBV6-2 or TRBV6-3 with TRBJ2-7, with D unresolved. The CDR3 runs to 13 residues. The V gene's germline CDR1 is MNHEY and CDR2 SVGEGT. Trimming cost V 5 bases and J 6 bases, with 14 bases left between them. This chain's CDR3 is CASSHPEDFEQYV. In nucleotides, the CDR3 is TGTGCCAGCAGTCATCCTGAGGATTTCGAGCAGTACGTC.

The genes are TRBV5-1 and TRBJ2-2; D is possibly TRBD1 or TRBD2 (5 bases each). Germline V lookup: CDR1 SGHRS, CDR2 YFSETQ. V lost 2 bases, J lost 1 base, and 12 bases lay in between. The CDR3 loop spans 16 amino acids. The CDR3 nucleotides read TGCGCCAGCAGCTTCCGGGACGCAAGGAACACCGGGGAGCTGTTTTTT. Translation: CASSFRDARNTGELFF.

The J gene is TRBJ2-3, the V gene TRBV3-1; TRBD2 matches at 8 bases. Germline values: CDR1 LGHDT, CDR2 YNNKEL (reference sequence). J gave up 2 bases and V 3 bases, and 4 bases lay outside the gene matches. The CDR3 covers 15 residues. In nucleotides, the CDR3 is TGTGCCAGCAGCCACCGGGGGGGAGTCACAGATACGCAGTATTTT. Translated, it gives CASSHRGGVTDTQYF.

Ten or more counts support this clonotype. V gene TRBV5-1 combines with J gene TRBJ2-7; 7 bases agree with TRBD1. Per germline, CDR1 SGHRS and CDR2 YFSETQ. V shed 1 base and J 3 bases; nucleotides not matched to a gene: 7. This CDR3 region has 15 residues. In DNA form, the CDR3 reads TGCGCCAGCAGCTTGAAGCCAGGGGGTCTCTACGAGCAGTACGTC. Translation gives CASSLKPGGLYEQYV.

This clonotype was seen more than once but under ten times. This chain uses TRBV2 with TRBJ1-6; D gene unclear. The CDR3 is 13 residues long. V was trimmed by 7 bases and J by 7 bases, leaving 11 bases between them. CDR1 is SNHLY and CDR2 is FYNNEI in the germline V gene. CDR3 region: CASIRENNSPLHF. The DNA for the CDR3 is TGTGCCAGCATAAGGGAGAACAATTCACCCCTCCACTTT.